These 7 T cell receptor beta chains share one sample of origin, sequenced in a study of CD8 T cells in Susac syndrome. Random hexamers served to reverse transcribe about 0.5 to 1 ug RNA. TCRdb ran MiXCR on the immunoSEQ multiplex PCR reads and lists one entry per CDR3 protein. Of around 80,000 distinct CDR3 sequences in the sample, approximately 93% were seen once. The material sequenced was CD8+ T cells from PBMCs. The receptors were sampled from a human donor with Susac syndrome.

This clonotype was seen once. The chain couples TRBV10-3 to TRBJ2-5, with 7 bases matching TRBD1. Germline values: CDR1 ENHRY, CDR2 SYGVKD. The length of the CDR3 is 13 residues. V gave up 10 bases and J gave up 5 bases; unmatched junction bases: 10. The CDR3 DNA reads TGTGCCACCTATGACAGGGTCCAGGAGACCCAGTACTTC. This sequence encodes CATYDRVQETQYF.

This chain links TRBV6-1 with TRBJ2-3; weak D call: TRBD2 (6 bases). This CDR3 is built from 13 residues. The germline V gene has CDR1 MNHNS and CDR2 SASEGT. The germline V and J ends were trimmed by 3 bases and 8 bases, with 12 bases remaining between them. The CDR3 loop reads CASSEEGRGTQYF. In nucleotides, the CDR3 is TGTGCCAGCAGTGAGGAGGGGAGAGGTACGCAGTATTTT.

The chain recombines TRBV21-1 with TRBJ2-2; no check of the table's D call, TRBD1, against the DNA was made. TRBV21-1 is listed as a pseudogene. The CDR3 has 16 residues. This CDR3 is CASSKDRDRNTGELFF. As DNA, the CDR3 is TGTGCCAGCAGCAAAGACCGGGACAGGAACACCGGGGAGCTGTTTTTT.

The genes are TRBV2 and TRBJ1-5, with 10 nucleotides matching TRBD1. With 5 bases clipped from V and 5 bases from J, the junction kept 6 bases outside the gene matches. Germline lookup yields CDR1 SNHLY and CDR2 FYNNEI. The CDR3 sequence is 15 residues long. CDR3 amino acids: CASSWDRGHDQPQHF. In DNA form, the CDR3 reads TGTGCCAGCAGTTGGGACAGGGGTCACGATCAGCCCCAGCATTTT. The full variable domain, with the rest looked up from reference TRBV2 and TRBJ1-5, is EPEVTQTPSHQVTQMGQEVILRCVPISNHLYFYWYRQILGQKVEFLVSFYNNEISEKSEIFDDQFSVERPDGSNFTLKIRSTKLEDSAMYFCASSWDRGHDQPQHFGDGTRLSIL.

V and J are TRBV7-8 and TRBJ2-1, with D possibly TRBD1 on 5 matching bases. Trimming stripped 5 bases from V and 8 bases from J, with 16 bases between. The CDR3 is 14 amino acids. Germline CDR1 SGHVS, CDR2 FQNEAQ. The DNA for the CDR3 is TGTGCCAGCAGCCGTCGGACAAATCGCCATGAGCAGTTCTTC. Amino acids: CASSRRTNRHEQFF.

This sequence joins TRBV20-1 and TRBJ1-1; 8 positions match TRBD1. With 5 bases clipped from V and 6 bases from J, the junction kept 8 bases outside the gene matches. There are 13 residues in the CDR3. CDR1 is DFQATT and CDR2 is SNEGSKA in the germline V gene (reference sequence). CDR3 in DNA: TGCAGTGCTTCGCAGGGGGCTAGCGCTGAAGCTTTCTTT. This codes for CSASQGASAEAFF.

The V call is TRBV19, the J call TRBJ1-5; D possibly corresponds to TRBD1 (5 bases). The V and J ends lost 6 bases and 1 base respectively, with 13 bases between them. The CDR3 covers 15 residues. Germline V gene lookup returns CDR1 LNHDA and CDR2 SQIVND (reference sequence). The DNA for the CDR3 is TGTGCCAGTAGGCTAGACAGTGAAAGCAATCAGCCCCAGCATTTT. Protein: CASRLDSESNQPQHF.